This entry concerns a single T cell receptor (beta chain). The source of the sample is a study of blood T cell repertoires in COVID-19. Study summary: COVID-19 samples, acute and convalescent, were from the United States, Italy and Spain. Nucleic acid was either cDNA or gDNA, and it came from T cells, B-cell-depleted T cells, or PBMCs.

Between the trimmed V and J ends, which lost 1 base and 2 bases, there was a span of 18 bases. Germline-derived CDR1 and CDR2 are MNHNS and SASEGT. The CDR3 contains 18 residues. Per the original methods: By means of reference gene primer amplification, nucleated cell counts were estimated. Sequencing was performed with immunoSEQ multiplex PCR; in TCRdb, only in-frame clones are kept and a portion is missing. That table supplies the V and J calls and clone size; D and trimming were determined from the DNA. The data hold just over 35,000 clones, with around nine tenths observed a single time. The gene calls are TRBV6-1 and TRBJ2-1, with a possible D match to TRBD2 (5 bases). The sequence was collected from a human donor in a cohort sampled during active COVID-19. The sequenced sample was peripheral blood. The CDR3 sequence is CASSEDGWAEGPYNEQFF. The CDR3 DNA sequence: TGTGCCAGCAGTGAAGATGGATGGGCAGAGGGCCCCTACAATGAGCAGTTCTTC.